The 18 T cell receptor beta chains in this list originate from one sample, sequenced in a study of blood T cell repertoires in COVID-19. Assay: immunoSEQ multiplex PCR; the TCRdb copy retains only in-frame clones and omits some. This sample yields 31,000 or so clones, of which 70% to 90% are seen a single time; about a quarter belongs to the top ten. The sequencing input was peripheral blood. These receptors all stem from a human donor with active COVID-19. The donor label of this sample is uncertain.

This clone has only one observation. The chain employs TRBV5-1 and TRBJ2-3, with D perhaps TRBD1 (5 bases). With 3 bases removed from V and 1 base from J, the gap between germline ends came to 9 bases. Germline values: CDR1 SGHRS, CDR2 YFSETQ. This CDR3 contains 14 residues. The CDR3 spells CASSSQTGTDTQYF. The CDR3 region has the DNA TGCGCCAGCAGCTCCCAGACAGGCACAGATACGCAGTATTTT. Variable domain in full (rest from reference TRBV5-1 and TRBJ2-3): KAGVTQTPRYLIKTRGQQVTLSCSPISGHRSVSWYQQTPGQGLQFLFEYFSETQRNKGNFPGRFSGRQFSNSRSEMNVSTLELGDSALYLCASSSQTGTDTQYFGPGTRLTVL.

This chain connects TRBV27 to TRBJ1-5; TRBD1 aligns across 8 bases. The CDR3 has 13 residues. V shed 8 bases and J 5 bases; nucleotides not matched to a gene: 5. CDR1 MNHEY and CDR2 SMNVEV come from the germline V gene (reference sequence). The DNA of the CDR3 is TGTGCCAGCGGTGACAGGGGCGATCAGCCCCAGCATTTT. It specifies CASGDRGDQPQHF.

This sequence joins TRBV12-5 and TRBJ2-1, with a possible D match to TRBD2 (6 bases). In germline, CDR1 is LGHNT, CDR2 FRNRAP. Trimming removed 0 bases from V and 3 bases from J, with 9 bases in between. This CDR3 comprises 15 residues. The DNA for the CDR3 is TGTGCTAGTGGTTTGGTGGCGGGATACTACAATGAGCAGTTCTTC. This translates into CASGLVAGYYNEQFF.

V is TRBV5-4 and J is TRBJ2-7; 9 nucleotides line up with TRBD1. J was trimmed by 1 base and V by 4 bases; bases with no gene match: 3. Looked up from germline, CDR1 is SGHNT and CDR2 is YYREEE (reference sequence). CDR3 size: 14 residues. The CDR3 DNA is TGTGCCAGCAGCCCGGGACAGGGATCCTACGAGCAGTACTTC. It yields the protein CASSPGQGSYEQYF.

The chain employs TRBV19 and TRBJ2-3; 9 positions agree with TRBD2. Germline V gene data show CDR1 as LNHDA and CDR2 as SQIVND (reference sequence). V was pared by 7 bases and J by 4 bases, with 9 bases of the junction left unmatched. The CDR3 covers 15 residues. The CDR3 DNA reads as TGTGCCAGTAACCCTAGCGGGGTTAACGCAGATACGCAGTATTTT. This translates into CASNPSGVNADTQYF. Supplemented by reference TRBV19 and TRBJ2-3, the full variable domain reads DGGITQSPKYLFRKEGQNVTLSCEQNLNHDAMYWYRQDPGQGLRLIYYSQIVNDFQKGDIAEGYSVSREKKESFPLTVTSAQKNPTAFYLCASNPSGVNADTQYFGPGTRLTVL.

The rearrangement uses TRBV11-3 and TRBJ1-6; D may be TRBD1 (6 bases). V was pared by 6 bases and J by 7 bases, with 10 bases between. From germline, CDR1 is SGHNT and CDR2 YENEEA. The CDR3 has 13 residues. The CDR3 coding sequence is TGTGCCAGCAGGGACAGTTCGAATTCACCCCTCCACTTT. Translation gives CASRDSSNSPLHF.

The table lists this clone with a few counts. The chain joins TRBV21-1 to TRBJ2-3; the table's TRBD2 call for D was not verified on the DNA. TRBV21-1 is a pseudogene locus. The CDR3 spans 16 residues. DNA of the CDR3: TGTGCCAGCAGCAAAGGAAGGACTAGCGGGGGAGATACGCAGTATTTT. As protein: CASSKGRTSGGDTQYF.

CDR3 region: CASSNNGESSYEQYF. The DNA of the CDR3 is TGTGCCAGCAGCAATAACGGGGAGAGCTCCTACGAGCAGTACTTC. This chain joins TRBV21-1 and TRBJ2-7; TRBD2 reflects the table's D call only, with no check against the DNA. TRBV21-1 is an annotated pseudogene. The CDR3 has 15 amino acids.

The V call is TRBV6-1, the J call TRBJ2-7; TRBD2 aligns across 11 bases. Germline V gives CDR1 MNHNS, CDR2 SASEGT. Trimming at V came to 6 bases and at J to 4 bases, leaving 8 bases not matched to a gene. The CDR3 length is 15 residues. The chain's CDR3 is CASRELAGEKYEQYF. The CDR3 nucleotides read TGTGCCAGCAGGGAACTAGCGGGAGAGAAGTACGAGCAGTACTTC.

This clone is termed medium-sized. The junction departs from the called germline gene at one end, perhaps through a read error. This chain joins TRBV4-1 and TRBJ1-2; possible D gene TRBD1, 5 bases. Per germline, CDR1 MGHRA and CDR2 YSYEKL. This CDR3 region has 13 residues. The CDR3 coding sequence is TGCGCCAGCAGCCAAGATCGGGTTGGGACTAAACTCTTC. Its translation: CASSQDRVGTKLF.

The chain couples TRBV25-1 to TRBJ2-7; TRBD1 aligns across 7 bases. J gave up 4 bases and V 5 bases, and 11 bases lay outside the gene matches. This CDR3 spans 15 amino acids. The germline V gene has CDR1 MGHDK and CDR2 SYGVNS. In DNA, the CDR3 is TGTGCCAGCAGTCCCAAGGGGGCGACCCCATACGAGCAGTACTTC. Amino acids: CASSPKGATPYEQYF.

V usage is TRBV6-6 and J usage is TRBJ1-2, with a possible D match to TRBD1 (5 bases). The V end lost 7 bases, the J end lost 4 bases, and 13 bases lay between the germline ends. There are 13 residues in the CDR3. Germline CDR1 MNHNY, CDR2 SVGAGI (reference sequence). In nucleotides, the CDR3 is TGTGCCAGCACCCCCATGGGGGGCTATGGCTACACCTTC. Protein sequence: CASTPMGGYGYTF.

This chain joins TRBV5-4 and TRBJ2-2, with 12 bases lining up with TRBD2. The ends lost 4 bases at V and 6 bases at J; junction bases unmatched: 7. The CDR3 has 16 amino acids. Germline-derived CDR1 and CDR2 are SGHNT and YYREEE (reference sequence). The CDR3 DNA reads TGTGCCAGCAGCATGGGACTAGCGGGCCAATCCGGGGAGCTGTTTTTT. Its protein product is CASSMGLAGQSGELFF.

The chain couples TRBV10-3 to TRBJ1-2, with 10 bases lining up with TRBD1. The CDR3 covers 17 residues. Germline V lookup: CDR1 ENHRY, CDR2 SYGVKD. Losses at the gene ends were 5 bases for V and 0 bases for J; bases not matched to a gene: 9. For the CDR3, the DNA is TGTGCCATCAGTCCGGGACAGGGGAATCTGGCTAACTATGGCTACACCTTC. It encodes CAISPGQGNLANYGYTF.

J is TRBJ1-3 and V is TRBV19, with a tentative D call TRBD1 (5 bases). This CDR3 has 14 residues. In germline, CDR1 is LNHDA, CDR2 SQIVND (reference sequence). Trimming left V 5 bases short and J 10 bases short, with 18 bases between. In DNA form, the CDR3 reads TGTGCCAGTAGTTACGGGGGTGTCTCTCGTACCATATATTTT. Translated, it gives CASSYGGVSRTIYF.

The chain is built from TRBV19 and TRBJ2-1; 10 bases match TRBD2. The CDR3 runs to 16 residues. Germline assignment: CDR1 LNHDA and CDR2 SQIVND (reference sequence). V lost 1 base, J lost 4 bases, and 4 bases stayed unmatched. CDR3 loop: CASSIGAGGLYNEQFF. CDR3 coding DNA: TGTGCCAGTAGTATAGGAGCGGGAGGGCTATACAATGAGCAGTTCTTC.

V gene TRBV19 combines with J gene TRBJ2-3, with D tentatively TRBD1 (6 bases). Trimming pared 5 bases from V and 6 bases from J, leaving 24 bases between. There are 17 residues in the CDR3. Germline V gene data show CDR1 as LNHDA and CDR2 as SQIVND (reference sequence). The CDR3 spells CASSALRTTGSRDTQYF. The CDR3 coding sequence is TGTGCCAGTAGTGCCCTCCGGACAACAGGGTCCAGGGATACGCAGTATTTT.

The chain carries TRBV6-5 and TRBJ1-1; no firm D call. CDR3 length equals 14 residues. The V gene's germline CDR1 is MNHEY and CDR2 SVGAGI. Trimming removed 2 bases at V and 5 bases at J, with 12 bases between. The CDR3 DNA follows: TGTGCCAGCAGTTACGGAGGGAGGAGGACTGAAGCTTTCTTT. It yields the protein CASSYGGRRTEAFF.